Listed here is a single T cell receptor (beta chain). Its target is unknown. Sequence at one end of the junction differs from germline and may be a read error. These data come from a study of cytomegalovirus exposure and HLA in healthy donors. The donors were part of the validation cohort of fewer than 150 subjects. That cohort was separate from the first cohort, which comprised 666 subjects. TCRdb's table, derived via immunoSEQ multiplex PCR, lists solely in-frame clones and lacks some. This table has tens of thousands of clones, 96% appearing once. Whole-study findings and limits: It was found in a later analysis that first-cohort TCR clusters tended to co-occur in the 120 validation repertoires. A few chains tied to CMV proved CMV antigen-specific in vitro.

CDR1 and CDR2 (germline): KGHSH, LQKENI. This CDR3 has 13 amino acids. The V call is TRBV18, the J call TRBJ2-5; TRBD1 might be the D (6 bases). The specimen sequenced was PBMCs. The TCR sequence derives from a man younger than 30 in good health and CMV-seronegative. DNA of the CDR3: TGTGCCAGCTCTCCACTGGGGGCAGAGACCCAGTACTTC. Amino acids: CASSPLGAETQYF.